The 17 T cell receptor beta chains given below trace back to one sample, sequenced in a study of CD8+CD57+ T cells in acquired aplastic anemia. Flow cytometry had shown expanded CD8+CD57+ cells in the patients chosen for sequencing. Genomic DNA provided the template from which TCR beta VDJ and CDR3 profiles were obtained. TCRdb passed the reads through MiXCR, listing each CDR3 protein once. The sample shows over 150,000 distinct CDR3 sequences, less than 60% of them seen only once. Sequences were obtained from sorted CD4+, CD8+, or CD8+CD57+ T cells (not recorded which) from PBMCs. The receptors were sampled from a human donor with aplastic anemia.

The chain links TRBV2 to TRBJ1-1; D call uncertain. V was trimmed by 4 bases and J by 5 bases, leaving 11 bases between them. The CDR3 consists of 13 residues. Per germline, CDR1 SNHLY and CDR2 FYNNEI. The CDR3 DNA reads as TGTGCCAGCAGTGCTTGGGATGGGACTGAAGCTTTCTTT. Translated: CASSAWDGTEAFF.

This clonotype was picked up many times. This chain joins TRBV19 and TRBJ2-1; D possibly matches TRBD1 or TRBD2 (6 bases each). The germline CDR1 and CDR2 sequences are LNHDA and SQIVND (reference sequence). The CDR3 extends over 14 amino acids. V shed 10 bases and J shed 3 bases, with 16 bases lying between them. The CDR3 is CATSLGGLYNEQFF. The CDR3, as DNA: TGTGCCACCTCCCTGGGGGGCCTCTACAATGAGCAGTTCTTC.

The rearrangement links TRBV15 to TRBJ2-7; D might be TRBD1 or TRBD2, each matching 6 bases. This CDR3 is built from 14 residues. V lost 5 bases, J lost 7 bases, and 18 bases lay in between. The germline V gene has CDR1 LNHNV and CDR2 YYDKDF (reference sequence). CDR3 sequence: CATSSRTTGREQYF. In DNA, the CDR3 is TGTGCCACCAGCTCTCGGACTACAGGGAGGGAGCAGTACTTC.

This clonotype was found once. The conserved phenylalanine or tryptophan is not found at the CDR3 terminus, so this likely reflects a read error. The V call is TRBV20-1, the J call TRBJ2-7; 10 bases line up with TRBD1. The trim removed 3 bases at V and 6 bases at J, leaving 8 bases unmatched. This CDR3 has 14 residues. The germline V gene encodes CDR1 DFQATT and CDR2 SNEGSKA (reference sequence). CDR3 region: CSARDRDRGSEQYL. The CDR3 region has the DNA TGCAGTGCTAGGGACCGGGACAGGGGTTCCGAGCAGTACCTC.

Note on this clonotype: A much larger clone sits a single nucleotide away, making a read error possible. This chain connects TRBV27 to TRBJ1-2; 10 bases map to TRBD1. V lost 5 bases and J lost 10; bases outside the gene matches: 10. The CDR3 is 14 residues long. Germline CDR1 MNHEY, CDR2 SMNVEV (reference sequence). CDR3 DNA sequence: TGTGCCAGCAGTCCATGGACAGGGGGTAATGTCTACACCTTC. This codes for CASSPWTGGNVYTF.

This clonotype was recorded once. The CDR3 nucleotides are TGCAGCGCGGTGGACAGGGGGTCCTCCGGGGCCAACGTCCTGACTTTC. This sequence encodes CSAVDRGSSGANVLTF. The chain carries TRBV29-1 and TRBJ2-6; 10 positions agree with TRBD1. The CDR3 runs 16 residues. Trimming removed 7 bases from V and 4 bases from J; junction bases left unmatched: 10. The V gene's germline CDR1 is SQVTM and CDR2 ANQGSEA.

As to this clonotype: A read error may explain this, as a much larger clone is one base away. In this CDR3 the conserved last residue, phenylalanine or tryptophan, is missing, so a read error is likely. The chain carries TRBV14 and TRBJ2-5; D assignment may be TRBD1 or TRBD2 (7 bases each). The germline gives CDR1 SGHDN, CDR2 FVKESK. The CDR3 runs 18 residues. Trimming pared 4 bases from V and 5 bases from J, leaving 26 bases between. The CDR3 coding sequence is TGTGCCAGCAGCCGTCATGCCGAGGGGGCGCGGGAGTGGGAGACCCAGTACTCC. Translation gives CASSRHAEGAREWETQYS.

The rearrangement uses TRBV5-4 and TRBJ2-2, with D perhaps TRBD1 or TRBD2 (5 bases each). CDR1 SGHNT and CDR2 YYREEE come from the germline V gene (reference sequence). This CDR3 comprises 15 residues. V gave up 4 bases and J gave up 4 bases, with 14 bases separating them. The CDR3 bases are TGTGCCAGCAGCGCGCCGGGACGTCGCACCGGGGAGCTGTTTTTT. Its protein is CASSAPGRRTGELFF.

The CDR3 region is CASSHTTGSTYEQYF. The DNA for the CDR3 is TGCGCCAGCAGCCACACGACAGGGAGCACCTACGAGCAGTACTTC. This chain connects TRBV4-3 to TRBJ2-7; 7 nucleotides match TRBD1. The CDR3 is 15 amino acids. Germline lookup yields CDR1 LGHNA and CDR2 YSLEER. After removal of 3 bases from V and 2 bases from J, the junction contained 7 bases not matched to a gene.

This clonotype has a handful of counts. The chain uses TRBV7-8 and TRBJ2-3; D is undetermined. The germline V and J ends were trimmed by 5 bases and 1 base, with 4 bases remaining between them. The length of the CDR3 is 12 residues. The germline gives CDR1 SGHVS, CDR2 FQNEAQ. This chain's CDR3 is CASSLCTDTQYF. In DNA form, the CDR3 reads TGTGCCAGCAGCCTCTGCACAGATACGCAGTATTTT.

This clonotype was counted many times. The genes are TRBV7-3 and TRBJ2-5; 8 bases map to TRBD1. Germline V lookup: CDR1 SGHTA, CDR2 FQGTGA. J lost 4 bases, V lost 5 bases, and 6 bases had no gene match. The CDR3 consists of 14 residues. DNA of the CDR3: TGTGCCAGCAGCCAAACAGGGGGAGGAGAGACCCAGTACTTC. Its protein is CASSQTGGGETQYF.

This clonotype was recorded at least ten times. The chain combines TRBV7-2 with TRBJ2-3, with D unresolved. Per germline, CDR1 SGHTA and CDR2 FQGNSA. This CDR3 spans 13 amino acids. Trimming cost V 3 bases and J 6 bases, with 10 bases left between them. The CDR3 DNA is TGTGCCAGCAGCTTCCGGAGCCCTGATACGCAGTATTTT. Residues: CASSFRSPDTQYF.

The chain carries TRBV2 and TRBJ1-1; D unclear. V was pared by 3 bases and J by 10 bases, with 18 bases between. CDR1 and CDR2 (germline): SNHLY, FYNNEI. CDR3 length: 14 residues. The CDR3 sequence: CASSDPPTVLAAFF. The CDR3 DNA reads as TGTGCCAGCAGTGATCCTCCAACAGTGCTGGCAGCTTTCTTT.

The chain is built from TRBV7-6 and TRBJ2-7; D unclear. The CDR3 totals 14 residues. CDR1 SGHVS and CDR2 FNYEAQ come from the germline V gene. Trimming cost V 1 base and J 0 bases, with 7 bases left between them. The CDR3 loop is CASSLVHGSYEQYF. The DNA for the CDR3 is TGTGCCAGCAGCTTAGTACACGGCTCCTACGAGCAGTACTTC.

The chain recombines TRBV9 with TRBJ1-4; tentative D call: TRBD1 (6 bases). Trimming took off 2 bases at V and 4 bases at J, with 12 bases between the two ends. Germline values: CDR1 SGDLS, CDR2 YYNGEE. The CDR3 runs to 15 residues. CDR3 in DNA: TGTGCCAGCAGCGTCACAGGGTCGGTTAATGAAAAACTGTTTTTT. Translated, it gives CASSVTGSVNEKLFF.

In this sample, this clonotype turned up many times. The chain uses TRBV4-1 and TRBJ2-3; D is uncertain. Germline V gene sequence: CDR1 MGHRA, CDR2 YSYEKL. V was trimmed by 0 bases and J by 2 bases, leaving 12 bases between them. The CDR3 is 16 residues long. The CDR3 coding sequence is TGCGCCAGCAGCCAAGAAACCGCCGGATTCACAGATACGCAGTATTTT. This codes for CASSQETAGFTDTQYF.

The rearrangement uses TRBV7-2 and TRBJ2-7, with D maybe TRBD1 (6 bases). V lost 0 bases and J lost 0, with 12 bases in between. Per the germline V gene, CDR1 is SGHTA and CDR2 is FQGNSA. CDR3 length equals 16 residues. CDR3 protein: CASSLAEDSPSYEQYF. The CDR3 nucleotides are TGTGCCAGCAGCTTAGCGGAGGACAGCCCCTCCTACGAGCAGTACTTC. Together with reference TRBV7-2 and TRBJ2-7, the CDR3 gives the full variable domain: GAGVSQSPSNKVTEKGKDVELRCDPISGHTALYWYRQSLGQGLEFLIYFQGNSAPDKSGLPSDRFSAERTGGSVSTLTIQRTQQEDSAVYLCASSLAEDSPSYEQYFGPGTRLTVT.